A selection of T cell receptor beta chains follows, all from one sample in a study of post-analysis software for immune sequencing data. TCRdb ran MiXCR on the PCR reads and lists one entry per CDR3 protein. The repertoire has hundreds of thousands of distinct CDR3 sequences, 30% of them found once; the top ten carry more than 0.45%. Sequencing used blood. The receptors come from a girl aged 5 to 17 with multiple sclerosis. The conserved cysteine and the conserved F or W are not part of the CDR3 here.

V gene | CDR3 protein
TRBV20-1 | SKQSQETQY
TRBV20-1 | SARAGYGYQETQY
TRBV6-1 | ASSENPTGPPF
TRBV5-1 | ASSLEPQQANTGELF
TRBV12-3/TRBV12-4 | ASSNGRVMNTEAF
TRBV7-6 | ASSLGTSRDADTQY
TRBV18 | ASSTGQGELF
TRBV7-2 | ASRLTGGKDNEQF
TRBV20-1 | RGDSNYEQY
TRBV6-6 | ASNLGAGAGETQY
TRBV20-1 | SARALDTSYEQY
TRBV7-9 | ASSPLPTNTGELF